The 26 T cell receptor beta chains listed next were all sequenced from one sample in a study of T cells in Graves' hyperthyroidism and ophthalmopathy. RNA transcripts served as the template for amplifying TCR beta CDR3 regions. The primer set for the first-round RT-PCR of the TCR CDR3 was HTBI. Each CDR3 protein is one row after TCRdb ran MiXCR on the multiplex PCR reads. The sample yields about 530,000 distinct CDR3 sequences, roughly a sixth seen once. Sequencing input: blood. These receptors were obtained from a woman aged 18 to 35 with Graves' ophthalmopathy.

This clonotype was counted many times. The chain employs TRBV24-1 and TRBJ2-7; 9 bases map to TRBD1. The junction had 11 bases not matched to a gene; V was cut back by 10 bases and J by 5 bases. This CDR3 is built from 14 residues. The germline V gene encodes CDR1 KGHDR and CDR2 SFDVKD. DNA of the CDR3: TGTGCCACAGCTACAGGGGGCGATTCTGACGAGCAGTACTTC. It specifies CATATGGDSDEQYF.

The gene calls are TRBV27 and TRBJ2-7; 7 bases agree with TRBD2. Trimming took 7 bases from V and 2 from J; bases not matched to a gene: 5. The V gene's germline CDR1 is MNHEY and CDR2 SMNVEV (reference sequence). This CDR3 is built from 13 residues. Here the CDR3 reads CASTGEGAYEQYF. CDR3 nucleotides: TGTGCCAGCACGGGGGAGGGAGCCTACGAGCAGTACTTC.

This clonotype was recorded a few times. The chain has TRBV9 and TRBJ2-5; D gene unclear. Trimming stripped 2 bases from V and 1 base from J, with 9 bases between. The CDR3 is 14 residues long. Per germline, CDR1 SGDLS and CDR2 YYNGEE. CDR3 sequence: CASSVDTSQETQYF. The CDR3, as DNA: TGTGCCAGCAGCGTTGATACTTCCCAAGAGACCCAGTACTTC.

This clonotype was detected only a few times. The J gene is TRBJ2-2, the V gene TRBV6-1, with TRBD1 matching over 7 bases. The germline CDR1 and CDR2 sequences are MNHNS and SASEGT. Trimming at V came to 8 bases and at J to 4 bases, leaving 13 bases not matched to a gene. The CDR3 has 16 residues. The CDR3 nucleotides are TGTGCCAGCTCCAAACAGGGGCCTCCGGGCACCGGGGAGCTGTTTTTT. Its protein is CASSKQGPPGTGELFF.

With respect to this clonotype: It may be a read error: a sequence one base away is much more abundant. The CDR3 nucleotides read TGTGCCAGCAGTTTCGGGACAGGGGCGACCGGGGAGCTGTTTTTT. It encodes CASSFGTGATGELFF. The chain has TRBV28 and TRBJ2-2; 10 nucleotides line up with TRBD1. J gave up 5 bases and V 3 bases, and 3 bases lay outside the gene matches. The CDR3 contains 15 residues. Looked up from germline, CDR1 is MDHEN and CDR2 is SYDVKM.

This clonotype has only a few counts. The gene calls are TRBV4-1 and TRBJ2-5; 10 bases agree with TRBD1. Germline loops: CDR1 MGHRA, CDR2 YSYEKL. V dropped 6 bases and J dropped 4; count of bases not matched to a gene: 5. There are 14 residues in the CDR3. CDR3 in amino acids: CASSRQGAGETQYF. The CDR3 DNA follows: TGCGCCAGCAGTCGACAGGGGGCGGGAGAGACCCAGTACTTC.

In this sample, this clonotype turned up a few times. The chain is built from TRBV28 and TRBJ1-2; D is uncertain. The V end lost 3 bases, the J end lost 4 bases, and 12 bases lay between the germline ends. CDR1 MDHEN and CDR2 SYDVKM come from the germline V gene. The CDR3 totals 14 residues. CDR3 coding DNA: TGTGCCAGCAGTTTCCAGCCTTCCTCCTATGGCTACACCTTC. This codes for CASSFQPSSYGYTF.

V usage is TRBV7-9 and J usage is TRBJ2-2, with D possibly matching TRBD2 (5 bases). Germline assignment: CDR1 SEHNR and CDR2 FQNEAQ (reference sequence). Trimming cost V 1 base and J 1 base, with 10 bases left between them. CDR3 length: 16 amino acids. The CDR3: CASSLDGGRNTGELFF. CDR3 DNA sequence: TGTGCCAGCAGCTTAGATGGAGGAAGGAACACCGGGGAGCTGTTTTTT.

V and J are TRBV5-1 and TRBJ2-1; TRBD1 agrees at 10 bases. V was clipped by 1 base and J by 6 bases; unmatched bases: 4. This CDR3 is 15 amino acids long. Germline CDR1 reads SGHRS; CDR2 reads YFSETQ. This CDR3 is CASSLQRQGANEQFF. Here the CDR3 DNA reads TGCGCCAGCAGCTTGCAACGACAGGGGGCCAATGAGCAGTTCTTC.

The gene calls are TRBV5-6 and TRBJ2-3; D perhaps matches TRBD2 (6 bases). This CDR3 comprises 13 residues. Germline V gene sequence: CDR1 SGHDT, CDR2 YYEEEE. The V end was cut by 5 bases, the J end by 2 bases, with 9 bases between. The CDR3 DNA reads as TGTGCCAGCAGGGGGACTCCCACAGATACGCAGTATTTT. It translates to CASRGTPTDTQYF.

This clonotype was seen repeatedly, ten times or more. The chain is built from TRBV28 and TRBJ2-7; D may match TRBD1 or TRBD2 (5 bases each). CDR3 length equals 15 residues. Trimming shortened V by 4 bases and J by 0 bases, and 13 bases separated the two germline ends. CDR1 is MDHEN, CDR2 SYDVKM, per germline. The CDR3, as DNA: TGTGCCAGCAGTTCCCTCGGGACCGCCTCCTACGAGCAGTACTTC. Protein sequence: CASSSLGTASYEQYF.

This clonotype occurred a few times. CDR3 region: CASSVGGDYTEAFF. The CDR3 DNA reads TGTGCCAGCAGCGTAGGGGGCGATTATACTGAAGCTTTCTTT. The V gene is TRBV9, the J gene TRBJ1-1; possibly TRBD1 for D (5 bases). This CDR3 has 14 amino acids. Germline CDR1 reads SGDLS; CDR2 reads YYNGEE. The V end was cut by 0 bases, the J end by 5 bases, with 11 bases between.

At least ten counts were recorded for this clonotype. Written as DNA, the CDR3 is TGCAGTGCCCTCGGGACTAGCGGGAGGGCCGGCGAGCAGTACTTC. It is translated as CSALGTSGRAGEQYF. The gene calls are TRBV20-1 and TRBJ2-7; TRBD2 matches 16 bases. V gave up 6 bases and J gave up 6 bases; unmatched junction bases: 8. Germline CDR1 is DFQATT and CDR2 is SNEGSKA (reference sequence). This CDR3 contains 15 residues.

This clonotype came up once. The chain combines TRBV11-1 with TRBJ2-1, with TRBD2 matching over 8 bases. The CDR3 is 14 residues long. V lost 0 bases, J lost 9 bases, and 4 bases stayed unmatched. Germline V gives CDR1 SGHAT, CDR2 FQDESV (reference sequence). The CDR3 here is CASSLASGTGEQFF. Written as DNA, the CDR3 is TGTGCCAGCAGCTTAGCTAGCGGGACGGGTGAGCAGTTCTTC.

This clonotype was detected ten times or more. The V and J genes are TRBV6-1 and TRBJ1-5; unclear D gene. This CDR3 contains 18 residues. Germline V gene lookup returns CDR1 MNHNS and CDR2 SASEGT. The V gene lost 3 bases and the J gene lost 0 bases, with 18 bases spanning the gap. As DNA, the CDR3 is TGTGCCAGCAGTGAGCGTGCTACAGCCCGTTATAGCAATCAGCCCCAGCATTTT. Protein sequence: CASSERATARYSNQPQHF.

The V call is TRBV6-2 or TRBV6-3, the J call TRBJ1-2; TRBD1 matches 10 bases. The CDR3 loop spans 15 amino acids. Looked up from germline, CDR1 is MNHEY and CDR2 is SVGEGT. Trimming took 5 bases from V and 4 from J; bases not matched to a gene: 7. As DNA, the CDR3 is TGTGCCAGCAGTCCGGGACAGGGGCCGTCCTATGGCTACACCTTC. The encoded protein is CASSPGQGPSYGYTF.

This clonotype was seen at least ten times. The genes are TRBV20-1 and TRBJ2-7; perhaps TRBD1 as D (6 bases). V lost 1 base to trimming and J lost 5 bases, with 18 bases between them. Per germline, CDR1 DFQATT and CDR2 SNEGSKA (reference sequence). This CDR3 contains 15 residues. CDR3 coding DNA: TGCAGTGCTAGAGTGAATACAAACAGGGCCCACGAGCAGTACTTC. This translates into CSARVNTNRAHEQYF.

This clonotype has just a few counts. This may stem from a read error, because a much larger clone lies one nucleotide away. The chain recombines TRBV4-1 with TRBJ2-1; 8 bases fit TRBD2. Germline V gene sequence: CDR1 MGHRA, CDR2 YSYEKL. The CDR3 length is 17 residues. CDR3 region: CAGSPQDLIGGAYEQFF. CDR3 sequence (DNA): TGCGCCGGCAGCCCTCAAGATCTGATCGGGGGGGCATATGAGCAGTTCTTC.

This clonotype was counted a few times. CDR3 amino acids: CASSIGHLGTEAFF. The CDR3 coding sequence is TGTGCCAGTAGTATTGGGCACCTGGGCACTGAAGCTTTCTTT. The rearrangement links TRBV19 to TRBJ1-1; D is undetermined. The ends were cut back, 3 bases at V and 4 bases at J, with 12 bases in the middle. This CDR3 is 14 amino acids long. Germline V gene data show CDR1 as LNHDA and CDR2 as SQIVND (reference sequence). Supplemented by reference TRBV19 and TRBJ1-1, the full variable domain reads DGGITQSPKYLFRKEGQNVTLSCEQNLNHDAMYWYRQDPGQGLRLIYYSQIVNDFQKGDIAEGYSVSREKKESFPLTVTSAQKNPTAFYLCASSIGHLGTEAFFGQGTRLTVV.

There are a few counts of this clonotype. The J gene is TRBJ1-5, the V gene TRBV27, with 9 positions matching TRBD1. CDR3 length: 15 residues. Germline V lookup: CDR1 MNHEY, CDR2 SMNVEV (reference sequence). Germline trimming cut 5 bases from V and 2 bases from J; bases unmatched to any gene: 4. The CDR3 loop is CASSTGGLGNQPQHF. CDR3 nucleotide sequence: TGTGCCAGCAGTACAGGGGGCTTGGGCAATCAGCCCCAGCATTTT.

The CDR3 protein is CASSQDPGIGGPSYNEQFF. In nucleotides, the CDR3 is TGTGCCAGCAGCCAAGATCCGGGGATCGGGGGTCCCTCCTACAATGAGCAGTTCTTC. The V call is TRBV14, the J call TRBJ2-1; D is possibly TRBD2 (6 bases). Germline values: CDR1 SGHDN, CDR2 FVKESK. The V end lost 0 bases, the J end lost 0 bases, and 18 bases lay between the germline ends. The CDR3 consists of 19 residues.

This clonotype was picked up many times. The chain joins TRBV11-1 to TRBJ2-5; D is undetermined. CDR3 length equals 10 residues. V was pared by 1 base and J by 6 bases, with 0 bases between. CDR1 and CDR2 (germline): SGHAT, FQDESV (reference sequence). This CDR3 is CASSLETQYF. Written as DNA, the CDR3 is TGTGCCAGCAGCTTAGAGACCCAGTACTTC.

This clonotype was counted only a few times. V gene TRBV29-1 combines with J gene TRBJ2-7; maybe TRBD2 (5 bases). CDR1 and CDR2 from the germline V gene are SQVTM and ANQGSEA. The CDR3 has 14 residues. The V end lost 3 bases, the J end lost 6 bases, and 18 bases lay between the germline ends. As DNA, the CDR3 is TGCAGCGTTGAGGTGACACCGTCTACTAGCGAGCAGTACTTC. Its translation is CSVEVTPSTSEQYF.

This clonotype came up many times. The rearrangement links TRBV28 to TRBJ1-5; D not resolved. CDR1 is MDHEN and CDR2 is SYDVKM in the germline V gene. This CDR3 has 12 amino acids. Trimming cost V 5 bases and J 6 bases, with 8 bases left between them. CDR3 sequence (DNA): TGTGCCAGCAGTCCTCTAGGTCAGCCCCAGCATTTT. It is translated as CASSPLGQPQHF.

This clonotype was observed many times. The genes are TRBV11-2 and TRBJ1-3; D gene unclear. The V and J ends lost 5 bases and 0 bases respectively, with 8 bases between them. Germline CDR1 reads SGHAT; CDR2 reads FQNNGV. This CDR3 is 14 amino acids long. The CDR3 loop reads CASSIHSSGNTIYF. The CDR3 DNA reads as TGTGCCAGCAGCATCCACAGCTCTGGAAACACCATATATTTT.

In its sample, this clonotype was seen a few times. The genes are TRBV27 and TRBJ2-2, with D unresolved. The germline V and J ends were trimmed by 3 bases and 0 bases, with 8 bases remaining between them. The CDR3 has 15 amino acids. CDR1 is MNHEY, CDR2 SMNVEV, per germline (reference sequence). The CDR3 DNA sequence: TGTGCCAGCAGTTTTGGGCCTACGAACACCGGGGAGCTGTTTTTT. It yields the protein CASSFGPTNTGELFF.